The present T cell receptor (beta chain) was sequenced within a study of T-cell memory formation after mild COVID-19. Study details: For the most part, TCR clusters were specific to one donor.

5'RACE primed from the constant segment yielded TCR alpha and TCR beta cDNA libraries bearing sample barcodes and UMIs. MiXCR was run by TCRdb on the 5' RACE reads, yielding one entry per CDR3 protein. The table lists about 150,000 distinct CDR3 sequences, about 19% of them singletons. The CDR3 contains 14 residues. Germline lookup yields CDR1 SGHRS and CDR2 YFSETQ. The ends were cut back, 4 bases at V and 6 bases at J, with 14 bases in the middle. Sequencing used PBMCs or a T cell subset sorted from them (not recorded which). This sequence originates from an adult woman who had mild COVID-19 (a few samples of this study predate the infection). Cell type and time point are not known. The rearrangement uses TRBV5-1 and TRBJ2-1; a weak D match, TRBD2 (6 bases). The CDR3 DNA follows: TGCGCCAGCAGCCGACAGACCGGGGGCAATGAGCAGTTCTTC. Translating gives CASSRQTGGNEQFF.